Described below is a single TCR beta chain sequence and its context. Its antigen remains unknown. This entry belongs to a study of T cell responses to AZD1222 COVID-19 vaccine. Study-level points and caveats: Researchers took repertoire samples only after the peak T cell response had come. There were mostly white British donors and more females than males, and clonal diversity was possibly underestimated. Recipients of two AZD1222 doses showed rising Spike-specific TCR breadth and depth. Across the whole spike, CD4 TCRs peaked at regions 160-218 and 743-854.

Clones were read by immunoSEQ multiplex PCR, and TCRdb kept only the in-frame ones, dropping some. The sample holds approximately 170,000 clones, roughly 94% seen once. V lost 1 base, J lost 3 bases, and 10 bases lay in between. Germline values: CDR1 LGHNA, CDR2 YSLEER. This CDR3 comprises 16 residues. The source of this sequence is an adult who received the AZD1222 COVID-19 vaccine. The J gene is TRBJ1-6, the V gene TRBV4-3; D is ambiguous. Specimen: peripheral blood, collected 28 days after the second AZD1222 dose. Here the CDR3 reads CASSQGEPIYNSPLHF. The CDR3 DNA sequence: TGCGCCAGCAGCCAAGGGGAGCCGATCTATAATTCACCCCTCCACTTT.